These T cell receptor beta chains were read from a single sample in a study of T-cell memory formation after mild COVID-19. TCRdb called the 5' RACE reads again in MiXCR, with one record for every CDR3 protein. The table records 200,000 to 300,000 distinct CDR3 sequences, approximately 15% of them present only once. The sequencing sample was made of PBMCs or a T cell subset sorted from them (not recorded which). The receptor source for this set is an adult woman who had mild COVID-19 (a few samples of this study predate the infection). Cell type and time point are not known. The CDR3 runs from the conserved cysteine through the conserved F or W. The D gene is left open where the match is weak.

V gene,D gene,J gene,CDR3 protein
TRBV27,-,TRBJ2-3,CASSRGYTDTQYF
TRBV27,TRBD2,TRBJ2-1,CASTLAGGLVGNEQFF
TRBV7-9,TRBD1,TRBJ2-7,CASSSHDRGAYEQYF
TRBV10-3,TRBD1,TRBJ2-1,CAISERGQGGFF
TRBV20-1,-,TRBJ1-1,CSAPGLATEAFF
TRBV5-1,-,TRBJ2-2,CASSIQGGELFF
TRBV10-3,TRBD1,TRBJ2-1,CAISEWDSLNNEQFF
TRBV11-3,-,TRBJ1-6,CASSFSDNSPLHF
TRBV12-3/TRBV12-4,-,TRBJ2-4,CASSSGSQAKNIQYF
TRBV10-3,-,TRBJ1-2,CAIMKERGNGYTF
TRBV19,TRBD2,TRBJ2-3,CASSIGTRVTDTQYF
TRBV29-1,-,TRBJ1-1,CSVDNPDLSYTEAFF
TRBV11-2,TRBD2,TRBJ2-1,CASSLGAGIYNEQFF
TRBV7-9,TRBD1,TRBJ1-1,CASTLTGTENTEAFF
TRBV20-1,TRBD2,TRBJ2-7,CSARRSGRDYEQYF
TRBV20-1,TRBD2,TRBJ2-2,CSAREGSGGIGELFF
TRBV15,-,TRBJ2-5,CATSRDRGRGETQYF
TRBV4-3,-,TRBJ2-1,CASSNQHYNEQFF
TRBV20-1,-,TRBJ2-1,CSAKVGPLDEQFF
TRBV9,-,TRBJ2-1,CASSVGVRPYNEQFF
TRBV6-2/TRBV6-3,TRBD2,TRBJ2-3,CASSYSTSGRHGDTQYF
TRBV5-6,-,TRBJ1-2,CASSGRYGYTF
TRBV12-3/TRBV12-4,-,TRBJ1-2,CASSFSGTLVGYTF
TRBV6-2/TRBV6-3,TRBD2,TRBJ2-1,CASIIAGSTEQFF
TRBV30,TRBD2,TRBJ2-3,CAWSTSRTSGVTDTQYF
TRBV12-3/TRBV12-4,-,TRBJ1-2,CASSDPLGGVRGYGYTF
TRBV5-1,-,TRBJ1-3,CASSLDSPPGNTIYF
TRBV7-2,-,TRBJ1-3,CASRPSSGNTIYF
TRBV13,-,TRBJ2-7,CASSSTLSSRLYEQYF
TRBV12-3/TRBV12-4,-,TRBJ1-6,CASSLSPSPLHF
TRBV6-6,-,TRBJ2-7,CASSRQAAEQYF
TRBV24-1,-,TRBJ2-2,CATSGVRPNTGELFF
TRBV3-1,-,TRBJ2-3,CASSRGGSSTDTQYF
TRBV5-1,TRBD1,TRBJ1-1,CASNPKGQSLMNTEAFF
TRBV2,TRBD2,TRBJ2-3,CASRRTSGNTDTQYF
TRBV19,TRBD1,TRBJ1-1,CASTLWGGQGGTEAFF
TRBV7-3,-,TRBJ2-5,CASSLAGTSPGETQYF
TRBV7-2,-,TRBJ2-2,CASSISRAFLGELFF
TRBV12-3/TRBV12-4,-,TRBJ1-3,CASTQGGVSGNTIYF
TRBV29-1,-,TRBJ2-1,CSVEGRAATSYNEQFF
TRBV5-1,-,TRBJ2-3,CASSLGLATFTDTQYF
TRBV10-3,-,TRBJ2-1,CATGNSGFYNEQFF
TRBV6-4,-,TRBJ1-5,CASSPSNQPQHF
TRBV18,-,TRBJ2-1,CASSPLPGVANEQFF
TRBV20-1,-,TRBJ1-4,CSARDLGESNEKLFF
TRBV5-1,-,TRBJ2-3,CASSSSGGPTQYF
TRBV29-1,-,TRBJ1-1,CSARYRGRNTEAFF
TRBV9,-,TRBJ1-1,CASSVGRGANTEAFF
TRBV30,-,TRBJ2-7,CAWNKISSGSQYYEQYF
TRBV7-3,TRBD2,TRBJ2-3,CASSSGLAPDTQYF
TRBV4-2,-,TRBJ2-7,CASSQDRVASEQYF
TRBV5-1,-,TRBJ2-5,CASSFRGAGETQYF
TRBV20-1,TRBD1,TRBJ1-1,CSASLGQHEAFF
TRBV5-5,-,TRBJ1-2,CASSLAGSSGGYTF
TRBV6-2/TRBV6-3,-,TRBJ1-5,CASSYTTREPQHF
TRBV14,-,TRBJ2-3,CASSQDSLAPSTDTQYF
TRBV12-3/TRBV12-4,TRBD2,TRBJ2-1,CASRVAGGIYNEQFF
TRBV4-2,-,TRBJ2-1,CASSRRPDAGNEQFF
TRBV12-3/TRBV12-4,-,TRBJ1-6,CASRDRGHSDNSPLHF